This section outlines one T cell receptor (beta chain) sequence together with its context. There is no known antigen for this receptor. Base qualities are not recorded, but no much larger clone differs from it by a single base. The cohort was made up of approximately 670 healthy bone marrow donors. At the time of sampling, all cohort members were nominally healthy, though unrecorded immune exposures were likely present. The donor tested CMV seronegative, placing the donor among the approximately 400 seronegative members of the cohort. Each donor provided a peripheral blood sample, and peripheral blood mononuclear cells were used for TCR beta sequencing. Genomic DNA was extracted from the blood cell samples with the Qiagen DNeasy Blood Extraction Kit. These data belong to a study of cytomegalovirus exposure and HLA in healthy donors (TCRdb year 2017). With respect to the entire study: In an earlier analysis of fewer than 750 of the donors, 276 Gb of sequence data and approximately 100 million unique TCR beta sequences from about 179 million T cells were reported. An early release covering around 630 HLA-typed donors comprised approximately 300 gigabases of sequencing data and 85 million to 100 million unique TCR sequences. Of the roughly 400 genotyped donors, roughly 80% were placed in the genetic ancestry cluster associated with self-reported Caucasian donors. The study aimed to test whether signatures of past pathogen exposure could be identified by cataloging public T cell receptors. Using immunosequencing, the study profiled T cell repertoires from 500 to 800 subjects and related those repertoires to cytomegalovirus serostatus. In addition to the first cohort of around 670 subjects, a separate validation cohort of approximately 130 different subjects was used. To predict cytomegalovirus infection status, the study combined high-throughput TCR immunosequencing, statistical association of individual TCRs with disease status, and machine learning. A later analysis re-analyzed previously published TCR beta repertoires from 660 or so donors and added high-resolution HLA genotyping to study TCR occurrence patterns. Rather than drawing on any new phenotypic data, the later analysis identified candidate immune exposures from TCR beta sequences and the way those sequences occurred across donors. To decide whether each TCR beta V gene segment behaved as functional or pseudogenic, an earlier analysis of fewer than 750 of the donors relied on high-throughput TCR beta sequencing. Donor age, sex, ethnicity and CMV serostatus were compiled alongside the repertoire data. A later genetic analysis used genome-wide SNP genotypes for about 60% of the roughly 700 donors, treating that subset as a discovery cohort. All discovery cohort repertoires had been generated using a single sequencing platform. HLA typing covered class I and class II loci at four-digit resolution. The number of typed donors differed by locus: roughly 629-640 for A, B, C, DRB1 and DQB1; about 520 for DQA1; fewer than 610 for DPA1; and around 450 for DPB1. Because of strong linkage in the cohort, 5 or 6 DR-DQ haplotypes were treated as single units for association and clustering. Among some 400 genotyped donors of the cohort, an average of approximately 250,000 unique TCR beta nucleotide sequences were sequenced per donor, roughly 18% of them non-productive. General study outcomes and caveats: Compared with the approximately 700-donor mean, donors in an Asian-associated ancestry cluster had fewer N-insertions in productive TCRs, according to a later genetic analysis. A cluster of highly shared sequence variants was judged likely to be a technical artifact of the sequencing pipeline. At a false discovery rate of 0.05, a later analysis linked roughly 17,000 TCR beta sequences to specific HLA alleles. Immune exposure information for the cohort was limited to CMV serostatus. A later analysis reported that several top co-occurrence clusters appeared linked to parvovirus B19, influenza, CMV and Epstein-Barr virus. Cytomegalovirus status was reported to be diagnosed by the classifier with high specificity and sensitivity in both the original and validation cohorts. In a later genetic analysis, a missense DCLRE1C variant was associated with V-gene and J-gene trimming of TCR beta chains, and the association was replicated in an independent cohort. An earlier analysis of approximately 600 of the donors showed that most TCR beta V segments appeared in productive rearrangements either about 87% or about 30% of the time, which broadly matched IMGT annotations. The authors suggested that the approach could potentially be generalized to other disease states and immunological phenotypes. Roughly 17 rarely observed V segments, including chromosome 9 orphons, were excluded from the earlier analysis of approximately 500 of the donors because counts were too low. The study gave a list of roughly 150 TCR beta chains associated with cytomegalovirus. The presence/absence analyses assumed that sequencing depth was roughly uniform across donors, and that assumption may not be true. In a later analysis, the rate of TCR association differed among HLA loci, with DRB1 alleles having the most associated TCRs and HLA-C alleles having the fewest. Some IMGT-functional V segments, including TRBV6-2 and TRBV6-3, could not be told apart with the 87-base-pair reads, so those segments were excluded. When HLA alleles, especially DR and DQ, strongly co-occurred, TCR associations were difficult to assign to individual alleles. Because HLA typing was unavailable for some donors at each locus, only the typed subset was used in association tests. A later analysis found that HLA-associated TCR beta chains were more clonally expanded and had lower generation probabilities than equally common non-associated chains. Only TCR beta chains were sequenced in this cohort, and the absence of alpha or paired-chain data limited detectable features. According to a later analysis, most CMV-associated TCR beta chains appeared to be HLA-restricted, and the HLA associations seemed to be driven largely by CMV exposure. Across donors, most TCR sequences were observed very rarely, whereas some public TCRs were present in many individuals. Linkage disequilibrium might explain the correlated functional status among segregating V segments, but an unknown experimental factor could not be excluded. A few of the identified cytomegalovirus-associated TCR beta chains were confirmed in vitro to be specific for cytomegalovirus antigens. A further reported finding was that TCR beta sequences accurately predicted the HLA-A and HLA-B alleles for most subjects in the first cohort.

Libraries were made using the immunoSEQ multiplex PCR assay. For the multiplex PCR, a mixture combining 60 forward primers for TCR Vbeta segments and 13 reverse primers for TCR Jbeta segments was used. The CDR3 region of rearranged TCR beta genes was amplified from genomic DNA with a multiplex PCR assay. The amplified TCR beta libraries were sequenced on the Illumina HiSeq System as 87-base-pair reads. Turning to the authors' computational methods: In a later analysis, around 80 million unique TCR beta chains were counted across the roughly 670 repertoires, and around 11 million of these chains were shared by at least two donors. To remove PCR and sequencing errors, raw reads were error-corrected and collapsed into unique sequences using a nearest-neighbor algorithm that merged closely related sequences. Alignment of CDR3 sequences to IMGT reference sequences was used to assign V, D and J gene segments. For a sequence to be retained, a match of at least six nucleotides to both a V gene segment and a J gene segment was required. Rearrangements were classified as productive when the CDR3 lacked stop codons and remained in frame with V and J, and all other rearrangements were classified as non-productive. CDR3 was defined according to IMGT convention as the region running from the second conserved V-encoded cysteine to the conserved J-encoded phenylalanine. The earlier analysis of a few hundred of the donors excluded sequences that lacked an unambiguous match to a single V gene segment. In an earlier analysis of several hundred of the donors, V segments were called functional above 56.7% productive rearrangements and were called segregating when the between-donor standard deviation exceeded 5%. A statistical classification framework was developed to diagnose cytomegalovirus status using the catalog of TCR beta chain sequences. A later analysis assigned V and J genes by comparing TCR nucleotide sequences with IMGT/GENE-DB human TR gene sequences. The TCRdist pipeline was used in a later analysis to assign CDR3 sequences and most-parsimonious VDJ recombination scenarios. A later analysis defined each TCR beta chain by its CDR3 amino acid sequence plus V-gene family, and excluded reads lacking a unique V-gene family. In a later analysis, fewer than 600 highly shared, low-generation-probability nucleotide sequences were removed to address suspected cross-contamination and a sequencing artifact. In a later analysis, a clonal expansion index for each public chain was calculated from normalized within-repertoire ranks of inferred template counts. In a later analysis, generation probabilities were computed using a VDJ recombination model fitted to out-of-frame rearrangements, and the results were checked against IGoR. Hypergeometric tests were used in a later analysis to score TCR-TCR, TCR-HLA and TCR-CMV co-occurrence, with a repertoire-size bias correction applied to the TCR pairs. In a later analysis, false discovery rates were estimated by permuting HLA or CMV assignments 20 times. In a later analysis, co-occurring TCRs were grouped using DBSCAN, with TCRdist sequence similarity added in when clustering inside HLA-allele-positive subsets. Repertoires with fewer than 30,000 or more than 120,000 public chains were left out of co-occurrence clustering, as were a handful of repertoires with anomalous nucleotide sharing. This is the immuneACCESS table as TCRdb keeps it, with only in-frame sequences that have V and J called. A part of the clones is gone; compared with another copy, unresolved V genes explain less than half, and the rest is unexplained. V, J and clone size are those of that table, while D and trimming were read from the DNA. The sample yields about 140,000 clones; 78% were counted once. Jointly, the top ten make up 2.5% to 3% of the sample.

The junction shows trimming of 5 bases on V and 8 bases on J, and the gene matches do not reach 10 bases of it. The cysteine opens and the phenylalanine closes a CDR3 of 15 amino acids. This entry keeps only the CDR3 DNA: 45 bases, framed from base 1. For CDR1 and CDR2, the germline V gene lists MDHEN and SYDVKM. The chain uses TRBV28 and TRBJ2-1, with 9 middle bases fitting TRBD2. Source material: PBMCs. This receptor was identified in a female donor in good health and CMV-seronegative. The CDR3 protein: CASSPTGGGAYEQFF. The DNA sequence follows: TGTGCCAGCAGTCCTACTGGCGGGGGGGCATATGAGCAGTTCTTC.